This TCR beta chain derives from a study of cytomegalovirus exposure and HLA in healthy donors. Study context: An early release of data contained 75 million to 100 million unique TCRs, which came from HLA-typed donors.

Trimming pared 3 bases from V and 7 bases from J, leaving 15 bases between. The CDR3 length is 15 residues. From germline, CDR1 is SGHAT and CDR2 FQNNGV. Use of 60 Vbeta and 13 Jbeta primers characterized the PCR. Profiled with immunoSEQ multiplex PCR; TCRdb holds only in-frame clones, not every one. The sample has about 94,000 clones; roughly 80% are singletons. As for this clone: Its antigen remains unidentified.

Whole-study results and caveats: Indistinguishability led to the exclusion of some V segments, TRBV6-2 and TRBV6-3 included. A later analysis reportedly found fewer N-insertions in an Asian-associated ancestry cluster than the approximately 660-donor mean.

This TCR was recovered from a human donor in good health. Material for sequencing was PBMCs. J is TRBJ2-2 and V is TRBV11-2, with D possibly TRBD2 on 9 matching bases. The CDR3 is CASSFPSGTGGELFF. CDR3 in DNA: TGTGCCAGCAGCTTCCCTAGCGGGACAGGCGGGGAGCTGTTTTTT.